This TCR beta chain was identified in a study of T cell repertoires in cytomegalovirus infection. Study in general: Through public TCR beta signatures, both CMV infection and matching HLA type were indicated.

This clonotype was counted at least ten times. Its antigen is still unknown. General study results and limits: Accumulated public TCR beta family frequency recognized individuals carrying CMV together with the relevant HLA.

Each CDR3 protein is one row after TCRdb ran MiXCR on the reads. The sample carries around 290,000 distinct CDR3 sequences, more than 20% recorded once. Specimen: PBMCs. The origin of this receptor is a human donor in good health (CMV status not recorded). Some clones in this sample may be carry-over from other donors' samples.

This CDR3 is CASSLKGLEPNEQFF. The CDR3 coding sequence is TGTGCCAGCAGCTTAAAGGGACTTGAGCCTAATGAGCAGTTCTTC. The gene calls are TRBV7-3 and TRBJ2-1, with D perhaps TRBD2 (6 bases). V was trimmed by 1 base and J by 7 bases, leaving 14 bases between them. Germline V lookup: CDR1 SGHTA, CDR2 FQGTGA. CDR3 length: 15 residues.